This T cell receptor (beta chain) was recorded in a study of response to subunit inactivated influenza vaccine. The study's findings and limits: Few new T cells, the authors suggested, are recruited by each seasonal influenza vaccination.

One entry per CDR3 protein results from TCRdb running MiXCR on the RT-PCR reads. The sample consists of hundreds of thousands of distinct CDR3 sequences, 12% to 15% of them appearing once. A note on this clonotype: The antigen is unknown.

The source was PBMCs from blood, collected around 14 days before vaccination. This TCR was sampled from a man in his fifties or sixties who received an inactivated influenza vaccine.

Here the CDR3 reads CASSHTGTSSYNEQFF. As DNA, the CDR3 is TGTGCCAGCAGCCATACCGGGACGTCGTCCTACAATGAGCAGTTCTTC. The chain combines TRBV3-1 with TRBJ2-1, with D possibly being TRBD1 or TRBD2 (5 bases each). The CDR3 sequence is 16 residues long. Deletions cut 3 bases from V and 1 base from J, with 13 bases between. Germline V lookup: CDR1 LGHDT, CDR2 YNNKEL (reference sequence).